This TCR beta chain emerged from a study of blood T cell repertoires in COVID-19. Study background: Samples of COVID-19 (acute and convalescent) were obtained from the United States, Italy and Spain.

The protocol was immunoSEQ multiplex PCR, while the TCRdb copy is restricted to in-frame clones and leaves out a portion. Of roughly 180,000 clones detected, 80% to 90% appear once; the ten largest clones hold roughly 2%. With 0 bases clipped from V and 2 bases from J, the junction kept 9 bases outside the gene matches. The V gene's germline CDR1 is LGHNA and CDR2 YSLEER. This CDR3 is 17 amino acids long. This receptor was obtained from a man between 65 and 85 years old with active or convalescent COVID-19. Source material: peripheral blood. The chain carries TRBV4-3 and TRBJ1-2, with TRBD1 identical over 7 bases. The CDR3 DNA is TGCGCCAGCAGCCAAGAACGAGTCGACAGGGTGAACTATGGCTACACCTTC. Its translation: CASSQERVDRVNYGYTF.